This is a list of T cell receptor beta chains from one sample in a study of blood T cell repertoires in COVID-19. Sequencing was performed with immunoSEQ multiplex PCR; in TCRdb, only in-frame clones are kept and a portion is missing. The top ten clones hold about an eighth of a sample with about 210,000 clones, more than 75% of them seen once. Sequencing was performed on peripheral blood. Receptors were obtained from a woman aged 35 to 49 with acute or convalescent COVID-19. CDR3s include the opening cysteine and the closing phenylalanine or tryptophan. Each record gives: V gene, clone size, D gene, J gene, CDR3 DNA, CDR3 protein. D genes are given only for firm matches. Clone size is not always given. Where it is, it says once, few, many or a class for expanded clones.

TRBV30	NA	NA	TRBJ1-4	TGTGCCTGGAGTACCCCAACGGGACTGTTTTTT	CAWSTPTGLFF
TRBV6-5	once	NA	TRBJ2-7	TGTGCCAGCAGTTCTATCAGGGGGGACGAGCAGTACTTC	CASSSIRGDEQYF
TRBV5-6	few	NA	TRBJ1-1	TGTGCCAGCAGCTTGGGCACACAGAACACTGAAGCTTTCTTT	CASSLGTQNTEAFF
TRBV10-3	NA	NA	TRBJ1-6	TGTGCCATCAGTGAGTCCGGGACACCAGAGAATTCACCCCTCCACTTT	CAISESGTPENSPLHF
TRBV18	NA	TRBD1	TRBJ1-1	TGTGCCAGCTCCACAGGGGGGGTTGGAACTGAAGCTTTCTTT	CASSTGGVGTEAFF
TRBV24-1	NA	TRBD1	TRBJ2-3	TGTGCCACCAGTGACCGGGGGACAGGGGAAGCGGGAGACCTTGATACGCAGTATTTT	CATSDRGTGEAGDLDTQYF
TRBV2	NA	NA	TRBJ2-5	TGTGCCAGCAAAATTGAGGGCTCCGTACCCAGGACCCAGTACTTC	CASKIEGSVPRTQYF
TRBV18	NA	TRBD2	TRBJ2-3	TGTGCCAGCTCACCAATTACGAGCGGGAGGTCCACGGATACGCAGTATTTT	CASSPITSGRSTDTQYF
TRBV2	NA	NA	TRBJ1-1	TGTGCCAGCAGTGGGGGCAGGGGTTCTGAAGCTTTCTTT	CASSGGRGSEAFF
TRBV9	medium-sized	TRBD2	TRBJ2-7	TGTGCCAGCAGCGTAAGGCTAGCGGGGCGGCCAACCTACGAGCAGTACTTC	CASSVRLAGRPTYEQYF
TRBV9	NA	TRBD1	TRBJ2-1	TGTGCCAGCAGCCCAGGGGGACGGGACAATGAGCAGTTCTTC	CASSPGGRDNEQFF
TRBV6-5	once	NA	TRBJ2-4	TGTGCCAGCAGTTACGGGCCCAGTGAGTCCAAAAACATTCAGTACTTC	CASSYGPSESKNIQYF
TRBV2	NA	NA	TRBJ2-7	TGTGCCAGCAGTGAAGTCCGACGTTTCGGGAACGAGCAGTACTTC	CASSEVRRFGNEQYF
TRBV30	NA	NA	TRBJ2-1	TGTGCCTGGAGTACTAACTCCAATGAGCAGTTCTTC	CAWSTNSNEQFF
TRBV10-3	NA	NA	TRBJ1-1	TGTGCCATCAGTCATAACGGGGGGAACACTGAAGCTTTCTTT	CAISHNGGNTEAFF
TRBV27	NA	TRBD1	TRBJ2-2	TGTGCCAGCAGTTTGGGGGCAGGGGGTACCACCGGGGAGCTGTTTTTT	CASSLGAGGTTGELFF
TRBV6-4	NA	TRBD1	TRBJ1-1	TGTGCCAGCAGTGGTCCGGGACAGGGGGCGCGACCTGAAGCTTTCTTT	CASSGPGQGARPEAFF
TRBV5-1	NA	NA	TRBJ2-2	TGCGCCAGCAGCTCAACAGCTTTCCGCACCGGGGAGCTGTTTTTT	CASSSTAFRTGELFF
TRBV6-2/TRBV6-3	NA	NA	TRBJ1-5	TGTGCCAGCAGTTACCTACAGGTAAATAGCAATCAGCCCCAGCATTTT	CASSYLQVNSNQPQHF
TRBV20-1	NA	NA	TRBJ2-7	TGCAGTGCTAGTTTTAGAGGGAGCCTCTCCTACGAGCAGTACTTC	CSASFRGSLSYEQYF
TRBV5-4	NA	TRBD2	TRBJ2-3	TGTGCCAGCAGCTTGTTCGGCGGGAGGGCCCTAGATACGCAGTATTTT	CASSLFGGRALDTQYF
TRBV9	NA	TRBD2	TRBJ2-1	TGTGCCAGCAGCTTTAAGACTAGCGGGAAATTCAATGAGCAGTTCTTC	CASSFKTSGKFNEQFF
TRBV11-3	NA	TRBD2	TRBJ2-7	TGTGCCAGCAGCTTGGGCGGGAGTTACGAGCAGTACTTC	CASSLGGSYEQYF
TRBV6-2/TRBV6-3	NA	TRBD2	TRBJ2-5	TGTGCCAGCAGTCCATCTGTAGCGGGAGCAGAGACCCAGTACTTC	CASSPSVAGAETQYF
TRBV13	NA	TRBD1	TRBJ2-1	TGTGCCAGCAGCTCCGCCGGGACAGGGCAATGGAATGAGCAGTTCTTC	CASSSAGTGQWNEQFF
TRBV5-1	NA	TRBD2	TRBJ2-3	TGCGCCAGCAGCCGTGAAGCGGGGGGGAGCACAGATACGCAGTATTTT	CASSREAGGSTDTQYF
TRBV20-1	NA	NA	TRBJ2-7	TGCAGCCCCCGGACAGCCTACGAGCAGTACTTC	CSPRTAYEQYF
TRBV9	NA	NA	TRBJ1-2	TGTGCCAGCAGCGCCAGCGGTGGGGATGGCTACACCTTC	CASSASGGDGYTF
TRBV7-3	NA	NA	TRBJ1-1	TGTGCCAGCAGCTTGAGGGCGGGCACTGAAGCTTTCTTT	CASSLRAGTEAFF
TRBV6-2/TRBV6-3	few	TRBD2	TRBJ2-7	TGTGCCAGCAGTTACGCGGGGGGGCGAGTCGAGCAGTACTTC	CASSYAGGRVEQYF
TRBV6-5	NA	TRBD1	TRBJ1-2	TGTGCCAGCAGTTACTTAGACAGGGCCTATGGCTACACCTTC	CASSYLDRAYGYTF
TRBV5-1	NA	NA	TRBJ2-2	TGCGCCAGCAGAGCAGGGGTAGGCACCGGGGAGCTGTTTTTT	CASRAGVGTGELFF
TRBV11-2	once	NA	TRBJ2-3	TGTGCCAGCAGCTGGGGGGAGGCGGGATCAGATACGCAGTATTTT	CASSWGEAGSDTQYF
TRBV24-1	NA	TRBD1	TRBJ2-3	TGTGCCACCAGTGACCGATCCGGGACAGAACTTTCCACAGATACGCAGTATTTT	CATSDRSGTELSTDTQYF
TRBV6-5	few	NA	TRBJ1-5	TGTGCCAGCAGTTCCGATCAGCCCCAGCATTTT	CASSSDQPQHF
TRBV4-1	NA	NA	TRBJ2-3	TGCGCCAGCAGCCAAGATCAGGGCCTGAGCACAGATACGCAGTATTTT	CASSQDQGLSTDTQYF
TRBV6-6	NA	TRBD1	TRBJ1-3	TGTGCCAGCAGTTACACACAGGGGAGCTCTGGAAACACCATATATTTT	CASSYTQGSSGNTIYF
TRBV4-1	NA	NA	TRBJ1-6	TGCGCCAGCAGCCAAGAAATGAGCAGGGATCCCCTCCACTTT	CASSQEMSRDPLHF
TRBV7-9	NA	NA	TRBJ1-5	TGTGCCAGCAGCCCTTACAGGGATAGCAATCAGCCCCAGCATTTT	CASSPYRDSNQPQHF
TRBV30	few	TRBD1	TRBJ1-5	TGTGCCTGGAGCTTAGGGGGCCCTGAGAGCAATCAGCCCCAGCATTTT	CAWSLGGPESNQPQHF